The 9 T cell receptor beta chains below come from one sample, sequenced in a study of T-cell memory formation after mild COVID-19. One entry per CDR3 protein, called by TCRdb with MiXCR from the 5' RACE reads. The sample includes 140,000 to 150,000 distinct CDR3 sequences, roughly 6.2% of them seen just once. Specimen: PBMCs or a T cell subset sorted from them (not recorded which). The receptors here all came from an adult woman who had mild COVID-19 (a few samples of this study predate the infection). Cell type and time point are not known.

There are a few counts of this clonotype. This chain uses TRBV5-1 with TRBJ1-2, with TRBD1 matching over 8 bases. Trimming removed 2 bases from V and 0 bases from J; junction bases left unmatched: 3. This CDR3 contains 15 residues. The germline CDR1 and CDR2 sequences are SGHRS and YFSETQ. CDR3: CASSLQGEANYGYTF. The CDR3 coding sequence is TGCGCCAGCAGCTTACAGGGGGAGGCTAACTATGGCTACACCTTC.

DNA for the CDR3: TGTGCCAGCAGCCAATTAGCGGGACAGACCCAGTACTTC. Residues: CASSQLAGQTQYF. The rearrangement links TRBV3-1 to TRBJ2-5; 8 bases align to TRBD2. The CDR3 spans 13 residues. CDR1 LGHDT and CDR2 YNNKEL come from the germline V gene (reference sequence). V lost 2 bases to trimming and J lost 6 bases; unmatched junction nucleotides: 2.

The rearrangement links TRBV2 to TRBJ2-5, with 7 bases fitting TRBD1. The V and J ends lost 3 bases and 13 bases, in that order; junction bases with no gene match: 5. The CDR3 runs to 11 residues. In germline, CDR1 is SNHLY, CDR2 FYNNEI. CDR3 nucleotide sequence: TGTGCCAGCAGTGAGGGACAGCGGCCGTACTTC. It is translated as CASSEGQRPYF. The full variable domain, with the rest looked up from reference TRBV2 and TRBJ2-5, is EPEVTQTPSHQVTQMGQEVILRCVPISNHLYFYWYRQILGQKVEFLVSFYNNEISEKSEIFDDQFSVERPDGSNFTLKIRSTKLEDSAMYFCASSEGQRPYFGPGTRLLVL.

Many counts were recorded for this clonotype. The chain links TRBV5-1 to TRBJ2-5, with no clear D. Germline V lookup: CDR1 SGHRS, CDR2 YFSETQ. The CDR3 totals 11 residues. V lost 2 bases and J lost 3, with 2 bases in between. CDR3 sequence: CASSFKETQYF. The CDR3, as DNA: TGCGCCAGCAGCTTTAAAGAGACCCAGTACTTC.

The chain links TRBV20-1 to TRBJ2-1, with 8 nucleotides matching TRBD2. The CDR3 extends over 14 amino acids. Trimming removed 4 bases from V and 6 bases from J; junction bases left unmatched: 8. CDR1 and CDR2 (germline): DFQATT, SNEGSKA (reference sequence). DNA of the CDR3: TGCAGTGCTAAGCGGGCGGGAGGTACCAATGAGCAGTTCTTC. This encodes CSAKRAGGTNEQFF.

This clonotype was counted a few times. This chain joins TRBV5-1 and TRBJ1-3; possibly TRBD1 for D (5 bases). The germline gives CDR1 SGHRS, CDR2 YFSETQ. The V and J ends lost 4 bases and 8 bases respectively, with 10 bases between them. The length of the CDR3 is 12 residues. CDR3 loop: CASSRSRDTIYF. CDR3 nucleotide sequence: TGCGCCAGCAGCCGGTCCAGGGACACCATATATTTT.

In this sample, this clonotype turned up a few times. The CDR3 DNA reads TGTGCCTGTCAAGGACAGGGCAATGAAAAACTGTTTTTT. Amino acids: CACQGQGNEKLFF. The chain combines TRBV30 with TRBJ1-4; TRBD1 agrees at 8 bases. Germline V lookup: CDR1 GTSNPN, CDR2 SVGIG (reference sequence). Trimming at V came to 6 bases and at J to 5 bases, leaving 5 bases not matched to a gene. The CDR3 is 13 residues long. Full variable domain (outside the CDR3, taken from reference TRBV30 and TRBJ1-4): SQTIHQWPATLVQPVGSPLSLECTVEGTSNPNLYWYRQAAGRGLQLLFYSVGIGQISSEVPQNLSASRPQDRQFILSSKKLLLSDSGFYLCACQGQGNEKLFFGSGTQLSVL.

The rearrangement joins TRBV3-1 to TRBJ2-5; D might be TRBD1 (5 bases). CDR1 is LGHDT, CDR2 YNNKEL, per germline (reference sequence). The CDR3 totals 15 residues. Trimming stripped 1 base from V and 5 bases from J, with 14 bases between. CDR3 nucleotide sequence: TGTGCCAGCAGCCAAGGGGAAGGGGAACGGGAGACCCAGTACTTC. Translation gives CASSQGEGERETQYF.

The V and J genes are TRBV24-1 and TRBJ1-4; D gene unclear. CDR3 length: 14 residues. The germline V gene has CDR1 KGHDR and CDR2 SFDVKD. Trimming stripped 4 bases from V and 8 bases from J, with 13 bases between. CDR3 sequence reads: CATSEGMRSEKLFF. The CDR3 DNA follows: TGTGCCACCAGTGAAGGGATGAGAAGCGAAAAACTGTTTTTT.